The 5 T cell receptor beta chains given below trace back to one sample, sequenced in a study of prognosis after radiotherapy for stage I lung cancer. TCR beta CDR3 amplification from genomic DNA was performed by two-round multiplex PCR. TRBV and TRBJ genes each had their own specific primers in first-round PCR. A single record per CDR3 protein comes from TCRdb applying MiXCR to the multiplex PCR reads. This sample yields some 15,000 distinct CDR3 sequences, of which about 17% are seen a single time; more than 35% belongs to the top ten. The sequencing used PBMCs, collected before or after stereotactic body radiation therapy (not recorded which). The receptors derive from a donor aged 50 or older with non-small cell lung cancer.

This clonotype was detected ten times or more. The V and J genes are TRBV6-1 and TRBJ1-1; TRBD1 is a possible D gene (5 bases). CDR3 size: 17 residues. Trimming removed 10 bases at V and 1 base at J, with 25 bases between. In germline, CDR1 is MNHNS, CDR2 SASEGT. CDR3 in amino acids: CATLDDRRGSWNTEAFF. The CDR3, as DNA: TGTGCCACCTTAGACGACCGCCGGGGGAGTTGGAACACTGAAGCTTTCTTT.

This clonotype is termed medium-sized. V is TRBV11-3 and J is TRBJ2-1; weak D call: TRBD2 (6 bases). V was cut by 5 bases and J by 8 bases, with 22 bases left in between. There are 16 residues in the CDR3. Germline values: CDR1 SGHNT, CDR2 YENEEA. The DNA for the CDR3 is TGTGCCAGCAGCAGCGCGGGAAGGTCGCCGGGTCATGAGCAGTTCTTC. It encodes CASSSAGRSPGHEQFF.

This clonotype was detected many times. This chain links TRBV12-3 or TRBV12-4 with TRBJ1-6; no definite D call. The V gene lost 6 bases and the J gene lost 0 bases, with 9 bases spanning the gap. The CDR3 runs 15 residues. The CDR3, as DNA: TGTGCCAGCAGCGCCCTGAGCTCCTATAATTCACCCCTCCACTTT. This translates into CASSALSSYNSPLHF.

This clonotype was observed many times. The rearrangement uses TRBV7-6 and TRBJ2-2; D is undetermined. Germline V gives CDR1 SGHVS, CDR2 FNYEAQ. The CDR3 has 16 residues. V was trimmed by 1 base and J by 1 base, leaving 10 bases between them. CDR3 sequence reads: CASSLVSEVNTGELFF. In nucleotides, the CDR3 is TGTGCCAGCAGCTTAGTCTCTGAGGTGAACACCGGGGAGCTGTTTTTT.

In its sample, this clonotype was seen once. A far larger clone differs by one base, so this is likely a read error. This rearrangement joins TRBV11-2 to TRBJ2-5; no clear D gene. The DNA end is a closer match to TRBJ2-7, so the J assignment may be wrong. The CDR3 has 14 residues. Looked up from germline, CDR1 is SGHAT and CDR2 is FQNNGV. In DNA form, the CDR3 reads TGTGCCAGCAGCTTAATCTGGGGAACCTACGAGCAGTACTTC. Its protein is CASSLIWGTYEQYF.